One and the same sample provided the 9 T cell receptor beta chains below, sequenced in a study of T cell changes during pregnancy in multiple sclerosis. Repertoires were generated with immunoSEQ multiplex PCR, while TCRdb's copy carries only in-frame clones and drops some. The sample includes roughly 99,000 clones, under 95% of them seen just once. Sequenced material: peripheral blood, taken in the third trimester of pregnancy. The receptors were gathered from a female donor in good health, enrolled as a control in a pregnancy study.

The rearrangement links TRBV2 to TRBJ2-7, with D tentatively TRBD1 (6 bases). This CDR3 contains 14 residues. Per germline, CDR1 SNHLY and CDR2 FYNNEI. V lost 2 bases to trimming and J lost 5 bases, with 13 bases between them. The CDR3 loop reads CASSELGAGDEQYF. The CDR3 DNA reads TGTGCCAGCAGTGAATTGGGGGCCGGTGACGAGCAGTACTTC.

The chain couples TRBV7-2 to TRBJ1-3; 7 bases are shared with TRBD1. This CDR3 has 14 residues. V lost 4 bases, J lost 2 bases, and 2 bases stayed unmatched. CDR1 and CDR2 from the germline V gene are SGHTA and FQGNSA. This chain's CDR3 is CASSSQGAGNTIYF. The CDR3 DNA reads as TGTGCCAGCAGCTCCCAGGGGGCTGGAAACACCATATATTTT.

The chain combines TRBV6-1 with TRBJ1-2, with 10 bases identical to TRBD1. There are 14 residues in the CDR3. The V gene's germline CDR1 is MNHNS and CDR2 SASEGT. Unmatched junction bases numbered 5, after V lost 3 bases and J lost 7 bases. This CDR3 reads CASSEGTGVGGYTF. The CDR3 nucleotides are TGTGCCAGCAGTGAGGGGACAGGGGTTGGTGGCTACACCTTC.

The rearrangement uses TRBV6-5 and TRBJ1-1, with TRBD1 identical over 9 bases. CDR1 is MNHEY, CDR2 SVGAGI, per germline. CDR3 length equals 14 residues. V shed 6 bases and J 2 bases; nucleotides not matched to a gene: 4. The DNA of the CDR3 is TGTGCCAGCAGACAGGGGGCAAGAAACACTGAAGCTTTCTTT. Translating it yields CASRQGARNTEAFF.

This clone has a single count. This sequence joins TRBV4-3 and TRBJ2-1; D is uncertain. Trimming took off 0 bases at V and 8 bases at J, with 14 bases between the two ends. This CDR3 has 15 amino acids. Germline assignment: CDR1 LGHNA and CDR2 YSLEER. The CDR3 loop reads CASSQDWQVVHEQFF. CDR3 coding DNA: TGCGCCAGCAGCCAAGATTGGCAGGTTGTCCATGAGCAGTTCTTC.

The chain's CDR3 is CASSLVFGPGGSGNTIYF. The CDR3 DNA is TGTGCCAGCAGCTTAGTATTCGGCCCCGGCGGCTCTGGAAACACCATATATTTT. The chain employs TRBV11-2 and TRBJ1-3; D gene ambiguous. Trimming cost V 1 base and J 0 bases, with 16 bases left between them. Germline V gives CDR1 SGHAT, CDR2 FQNNGV. The CDR3 sequence is 18 residues long.

This chain connects TRBV5-4 to TRBJ1-6; no clear D gene. This CDR3 spans 16 amino acids. CDR1 SGHNT and CDR2 YYREEE come from the germline V gene (reference sequence). V was trimmed by 4 bases and J by 2 bases, leaving 13 bases between them. CDR3 loop: CASSPRGSTYNSPLHF. CDR3 DNA: TGTGCCAGCAGCCCGCGGGGTTCAACCTATAATTCACCCCTCCACTTT.

V gene TRBV6-5 combines with J gene TRBJ1-3; D is ambiguous. V shed 0 bases and J shed 2 bases, with 8 bases lying between them. The germline CDR1 and CDR2 sequences are MNHEY and SVGAGI. The CDR3 is made up of 15 amino acids. The CDR3 coding sequence is TGTGCCAGCAGTTACTCTGCAGTACCTGGAAACACCATATATTTT. Protein product: CASSYSAVPGNTIYF.

The chain is built from TRBV27 and TRBJ2-3; 10 bases are shared with TRBD2. The germline V gene has CDR1 MNHEY and CDR2 SMNVEV (reference sequence). The CDR3 has 15 residues. V dropped 7 bases and J dropped 4; count of bases not matched to a gene: 8. CDR3 DNA: TGTGCCAGCAACCAAGCGGGGGGGCCCGCAGATACGCAGTATTTT. This codes for CASNQAGGPADTQYF.